This entry lists 25 T cell receptor beta chains sequenced from one sample in a study of cytomegalovirus exposure and HLA in healthy donors. Measured with immunoSEQ multiplex PCR; TCRdb has only the in-frame clones, and not every one. Of 150,000 to 180,000 clones detected, around 84% appear once; the ten largest clones hold about 2.2%. Source material: PBMCs. The receptor source for this set is a human donor in good health.

The chain recombines TRBV18 with TRBJ1-1, with 7 positions matching TRBD1. The germline V gene has CDR1 KGHSH and CDR2 LQKENI. This CDR3 region has 13 residues. The V segment lost 3 bases and the J segment 8 bases; nucleotides outside the gene matches: 6. CDR3 coding DNA: TGTGCCAGCTCACCGCCGGGACAGCGAGAAGCTTTCTTT. It translates to CASSPPGQREAFF. The variable domain in full, with the rest retrieved from reference TRBV18 and TRBJ1-1, is NAGVMQNPRHLVRRRGQEARLRCSPMKGHSHVYWYRQLPEEGLKFMVYLQKENIIDESGMPKERFSAEFPKEGPSILRIQQVVRGDSAAYFCASSPPGQREAFFGQGTRLTVV.

The V gene is TRBV27, the J gene TRBJ1-5; D gene unclear. The CDR3 extends over 14 amino acids. The germline V gene encodes CDR1 MNHEY and CDR2 SMNVEV (reference sequence). Trimming removed 6 bases from V and 4 bases from J, with 13 bases in between. The CDR3 here is CASRGIQRNQPQHF. In DNA, the CDR3 is TGTGCCAGCAGGGGCATACAGAGAAATCAGCCCCAGCATTTT.

The CDR3 reads CASSPAGGARGYTF. CDR3 bases: TGTGCCAGCAGCCCCGCAGGAGGGGCGCGCGGCTACACCTTC. The V and J genes are TRBV6-6 and TRBJ1-2, with a possible D match to TRBD1 (5 bases). V lost 6 bases to trimming and J lost 8 bases, with 19 bases between them. The CDR3 spans 14 residues. The germline CDR1 and CDR2 sequences are MNHNY and SVGAGI (reference sequence).

This chain's CDR3 is CASSQEPPSQGSDTEAFF. In DNA, the CDR3 is TGCGCCAGCAGCCAAGAGCCCCCCAGTCAGGGGTCGGACACTGAAGCTTTCTTT. The V call is TRBV4-3, the J call TRBJ1-1, with D tentatively TRBD1 (6 bases). V dropped 0 bases and J dropped 3 bases, with 20 bases sitting between them. This CDR3 spans 18 amino acids. Germline V lookup: CDR1 LGHNA, CDR2 YSLEER.

This chain links TRBV7-9 with TRBJ1-1, with D tentatively TRBD1 (6 bases). Germline CDR1 reads SEHNR; CDR2 reads FQNEAQ (reference sequence). V was shortened by 1 base and J by 5 bases, with 14 bases between the two germline ends. There are 15 residues in the CDR3. The CDR3 sequence is CASSLVGRGFTEAFF. In nucleotides, the CDR3 is TGTGCCAGCAGCTTAGTGGGCAGGGGATTTACTGAAGCTTTCTTT.

The V gene is TRBV10-1, the J gene TRBJ1-4, with a weak D call TRBD1 (5 bases). V lost 2 bases and J lost 7, with 11 bases in between. The CDR3 contains 14 residues. The germline CDR1 and CDR2 sequences are WNHNN and SYGVQD (reference sequence). The CDR3 loop is CASSERGSAEKLFF. The CDR3 coding sequence is TGCGCCAGCAGTGAGAGGGGATCGGCTGAAAAACTGTTTTTT.

This rearrangement joins TRBV6-5 to TRBJ2-5, with a possible D match to TRBD2 (5 bases). The CDR3 has 13 amino acids. Per germline, CDR1 MNHEY and CDR2 SVGAGI. Between the trimmed V and J ends, which lost 6 bases and 3 bases, there was a span of 11 bases. Here the CDR3 DNA reads TGTGCCAGCAGCCGCGGGTGGAAAGAGACCCAGTACTTC. It is translated as CASSRGWKETQYF.

The chain joins TRBV5-4 to TRBJ2-1, with 13 bases matching TRBD2. Germline-derived CDR1 and CDR2 are SGHNT and YYREEE (reference sequence). The ends lost 5 bases at V and 7 bases at J; junction bases unmatched: 15. CDR3 size: 18 residues. This CDR3 is CASSPELRLAGGGNEQFF. CDR3 sequence (DNA): TGTGCCAGCAGTCCAGAACTTAGACTAGCGGGAGGCGGGAATGAGCAGTTCTTC.

The chain joins TRBV18 to TRBJ2-7; a weak D match, TRBD1 (6 bases). The CDR3 length is 14 residues. V lost 0 bases to trimming and J lost 2 bases, with 8 bases between them. CDR1 and CDR2 from the germline V gene are KGHSH and LQKENI. The CDR3 region has the DNA TGTGCCAGCTCACCACCTTCAGGGGCCTACGAGCAGTACTTC. It translates to CASSPPSGAYEQYF.

DNA of the CDR3: TGTGCCAGCAGTTACGAGGAGGCACAGTTCTTC. Its protein is CASSYEEAQFF. V is TRBV6-5 and J is TRBJ2-1, with D maybe TRBD2 (5 bases). The CDR3 consists of 11 residues. In germline, CDR1 is MNHEY, CDR2 SVGAGI. Trimming cost V 2 bases and J 13 bases, with 9 bases left between them.

The chain employs TRBV7-9 and TRBJ1-2, with 7 bases fitting TRBD1. The CDR3 totals 15 residues. Germline trimming cut 4 bases from V and 3 bases from J; bases unmatched to any gene: 8. Germline loops: CDR1 SEHNR, CDR2 FQNEAQ (reference sequence). Written as DNA, the CDR3 is TGTGCCAGCAGCTCTATCCGGGACAGCCACTATGGCTACACCTTC. Protein product: CASSSIRDSHYGYTF.

This clone was seen more than once but under ten times. This CDR3 is CASSLEGLAGLSLEQYF. The CDR3 nucleotides are TGTGCCAGCAGCTTAGAGGGACTAGCGGGGTTATCCCTCGAGCAGTACTTC. The chain joins TRBV7-9 to TRBJ2-7; 13 bases agree with TRBD2. The CDR3 extends over 17 amino acids. J was trimmed by 6 bases and V by 1 base; bases with no gene match: 9. Germline loops: CDR1 SEHNR, CDR2 FQNEAQ (reference sequence). The variable domain in full, with the rest retrieved from reference TRBV7-9 and TRBJ2-7, is DTGVSQNPRHKITKRGQNVTFRCDPISEHNRLYWYRQTLGQGPEFLTYFQNEAQLEKSRLLSDRFSAERPKGSFSTLEIQRTEQGDSAMYLCASSLEGLAGLSLEQYFGPGTRLTVT.

This CDR3 reads CASRLAGLGGELFF. In nucleotides, the CDR3 is TGTGCCAGCCGACTAGCGGGACTCGGCGGGGAGCTGTTTTTT. This sequence joins TRBV27 and TRBJ2-2; 11 positions agree with TRBD2. V trimming: 8 bases; J trimming: 7 bases; junction bases outside the gene matches: 6. Per germline, CDR1 MNHEY and CDR2 SMNVEV (reference sequence). The CDR3 length is 14 residues.

The rearrangement joins TRBV11-2 to TRBJ1-2; D remains unclear. In germline, CDR1 is SGHAT, CDR2 FQNNGV. Trimming cost V 5 bases and J 5 bases, with 9 bases left between them. This CDR3 has 12 residues. The CDR3: CASSPNAYGYTF. CDR3 in DNA: TGTGCCAGCAGCCCAAACGCGTATGGCTACACCTTC.

V is TRBV7-8 and J is TRBJ2-1; D perhaps matches TRBD2 (6 bases). CDR1 and CDR2 from the germline V gene are SGHVS and FQNEAQ. Deletions cut 2 bases from V and 0 bases from J, with 14 bases between. This CDR3 is 17 amino acids long. Here the CDR3 reads CASSLSSLLASYNEQFF. The CDR3 DNA sequence: TGTGCCAGCAGCTTAAGTTCTCTACTAGCCTCCTACAATGAGCAGTTCTTC.

The genes are TRBV28 and TRBJ1-5; D may be TRBD1 (5 bases). V dropped 6 bases and J dropped 4 bases, with 16 bases sitting between them. From germline, CDR1 is MDHEN and CDR2 SYDVKM. This CDR3 comprises 15 residues. The CDR3, as DNA: TGTGCCAGCAGCAGGCGGGCGGGGCCTAATCAGCCCCAGCATTTT. Translation gives CASSRRAGPNQPQHF.

This chain links TRBV19 with TRBJ2-1; the match to TRBD2 covers 7 bases. CDR3 length equals 14 residues. V was clipped by 9 bases and J by 1 base; unmatched bases: 6. Germline V CDR1 and CDR2: LNHDA, SQIVND (reference sequence). The CDR3: CASRPGGSYNEQFF. For the CDR3, the DNA is TGTGCCAGCCGACCGGGGGGATCCTACAATGAGCAGTTCTTC.

The chain combines TRBV27 with TRBJ2-7; weak D call: TRBD2 (5 bases). V was cut by 6 bases and J by 0 bases, with 15 bases left in between. The V gene's germline CDR1 is MNHEY and CDR2 SMNVEV (reference sequence). The length of the CDR3 is 15 residues. This chain's CDR3 is CASRLKGGYSYEQYF. In nucleotides, the CDR3 is TGTGCCAGCAGGCTTAAGGGCGGGTACTCCTACGAGCAGTACTTC.

The chain couples TRBV7-8 to TRBJ2-3; 8 bases map to TRBD1. The ends lost 6 bases at V and 2 bases at J; junction bases unmatched: 10. Germline values: CDR1 SGHVS, CDR2 FQNEAQ. The CDR3 spans 16 residues. The CDR3, as DNA: TGTGCCAGCAGAAAAATCAGGGGGCTCATCACAGATACGCAGTATTTT. Its translation is CASRKIRGLITDTQYF.

The rearrangement joins TRBV2 to TRBJ2-2; 11 bases map to TRBD2. Germline V gene lookup returns CDR1 SNHLY and CDR2 FYNNEI. V shed 5 bases, J shed 0 bases, and the junction held 5 bases outside the gene matches. The CDR3 consists of 17 residues. The CDR3 sequence is CASSFGTSGSNTGELFF. As DNA, the CDR3 is TGTGCCAGCAGTTTCGGGACTAGCGGTTCGAACACCGGGGAGCTGTTTTTT.

V gene TRBV5-4 combines with J gene TRBJ1-2; maybe TRBD1 (5 bases). The V end lost 2 bases, the J end lost 2 bases, and 10 bases lay between the germline ends. CDR1 and CDR2 (germline): SGHNT, YYREEE (reference sequence). The CDR3 is made up of 14 amino acids. The CDR3 reads CASSLFTGNYGYTF. CDR3 bases: TGTGCCAGCAGCTTATTTACAGGAAACTATGGCTACACCTTC. The variable domain in full, with the rest retrieved from reference TRBV5-4 and TRBJ1-2, is ETGVTQSPTHLIKTRGQQVTLRCSSQSGHNTVSWYQQALGQGPQFIFQYYREEENGRGNFPPRFSGLQFPNYSSELNVNALELDDSALYLCASSLFTGNYGYTFGSGTRLTVV.

The V call is TRBV27, the J call TRBJ2-7; 8 bases line up with TRBD2. From germline, CDR1 is MNHEY and CDR2 SMNVEV (reference sequence). This CDR3 comprises 15 residues. J gave up 3 bases and V 4 bases, and 8 bases lay outside the gene matches. The CDR3 loop is CASSYRLAGGYEQYF. CDR3 bases: TGTGCCAGCAGTTATCGGCTAGCGGGTGGCTACGAGCAGTACTTC.

This chain links TRBV6-5 with TRBJ2-1, with a tentative D call TRBD2 (6 bases). The CDR3 spans 15 residues. V gave up 4 bases and J gave up 6 bases, with 16 bases separating them. The germline CDR1 and CDR2 sequences are MNHEY and SVGAGI. For the CDR3, the DNA is TGTGCCAGCAGTTCAGGCGGCCTGGGAGGCAATGAGCAGTTCTTC. Translated, it gives CASSSGGLGGNEQFF.

J is TRBJ2-7 and V is TRBV7-2, with 8 positions matching TRBD2. This CDR3 spans 15 amino acids. CDR1 is SGHTA, CDR2 FQGNSA, per germline. V dropped 5 bases and J dropped 7; count of bases not matched to a gene: 13. CDR3 coding DNA: TGTGCCAGCAGCAGAGAAACAAGTACTAGCGGTGAGCAGTACTTC. Amino acids: CASSRETSTSGEQYF.

This sequence joins TRBV5-8 and TRBJ1-4, with 8 bases identical to TRBD1. The CDR3 spans 15 residues. Per germline, CDR1 SGHTS and CDR2 YDEGEE. V lost 4 bases to trimming and J lost 4 bases; unmatched junction nucleotides: 6. In DNA, the CDR3 is TGTGCCAGCAGCCCCTGGACAGGGAGTAATGAAAAACTGTTTTTT. It codes for CASSPWTGSNEKLFF. Full variable domain (missing parts from reference TRBV5-8 and TRBJ1-4): EAGVTQSPTHLIKTRGQQATLRCSPISGHTSVYWYQQALGLGLQFLLWYDEGEERNRGNFPPRFSGRQFPNYSSELNVNALELEDSALYLCASSPWTGSNEKLFFGSGTQLSVL.